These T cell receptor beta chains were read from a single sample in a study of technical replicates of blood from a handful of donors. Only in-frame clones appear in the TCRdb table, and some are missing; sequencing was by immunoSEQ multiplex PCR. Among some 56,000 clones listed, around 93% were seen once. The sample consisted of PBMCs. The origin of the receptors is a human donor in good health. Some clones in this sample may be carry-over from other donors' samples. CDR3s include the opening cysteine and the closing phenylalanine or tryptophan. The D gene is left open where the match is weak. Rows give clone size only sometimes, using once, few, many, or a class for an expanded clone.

CDR3: CASSPGLAGNYEQYF; DNA: TGTGCCAGCTCACCAGGGCTAGCGGGGAACTACGAGCAGTACTTC; size: once; V: TRBV18; J: TRBJ2-7; D: TRBD2
CDR3: CASSLAGTSGSSYNEQFF; DNA: TGCGCCAGCAGCTTGGCCGGGACTAGCGGAAGCTCCTACAATGAGCAGTTCTTC; size: NA; V: TRBV5-1; J: TRBJ2-1; D: TRBD2
CDR3: CASSLMSPQETQYF; DNA: TGCGCCAGCAGTCTAATGTCCCCGCAAGAGACCCAGTACTTC; size: NA; V: TRBV5-1; J: TRBJ2-5; D: NA
CDR3: CASSLGGAGDSYTF; DNA: TGTGCCAGCAGTTTAGGTGGGGCAGGGGATAGCTACACCTTC; size: once; V: TRBV28; J: TRBJ1-2; D: NA
CDR3: CASSPNWLYNEQFF; DNA: TGTGCCAGCTCACCAAATTGGCTCTACAATGAGCAGTTCTTC; size: NA; V: TRBV18; J: TRBJ2-1; D: NA
CDR3: CASSGGQGNYGYTF; DNA: TGTGCCAGCAGTGGAGGACAGGGTAACTATGGCTACACCTTC; size: NA; V: TRBV6-5; J: TRBJ1-2; D: TRBD1
CDR3: CASSARIEGTEAFF; DNA: TGTGCCAGCTCTGCGAGGATAGAGGGCACTGAAGCTTTCTTT; size: NA; V: TRBV7-9; J: TRBJ1-1; D: NA
CDR3: CASSFPQGGGYTF; DNA: TGTGCCAGCAGCTTCCCGCAGGGAGGTGGCTACACCTTC; size: NA; V: TRBV7-9; J: TRBJ1-2; D: NA
CDR3: CASSYGSSSYNEQFF; DNA: TGCGCCAGCAGCTACGGGAGTAGCTCCTACAATGAGCAGTTCTTC; size: NA; V: TRBV5-1; J: TRBJ2-1; D: NA
CDR3: CASSQPGDTQYF; DNA: TGTGCCAGCAGCCAACCCGGGGATACGCAGTATTTT; size: NA; V: TRBV7-3; J: TRBJ2-3; D: NA
CDR3: CASSRGGPSTDTQYF; DNA: TGTGCCAGCAGCCGCGGAGGCCCTAGCACAGATACGCAGTATTTT; size: NA; V: TRBV6-5; J: TRBJ2-3; D: NA
CDR3: CASSSFYGLAGGGFF; DNA: TGTGCCAGCAGTTCCTTCTACGGACTAGCGGGAGGCGGATTCTTC; size: NA; V: TRBV6-5; J: TRBJ2-1; D: TRBD2
CDR3: CAMTGQGVYTF; DNA: TGTGCCATGACCGGACAGGGCGTCTACACCTTC; size: NA; V: TRBV6-8; J: TRBJ1-2; D: TRBD1
CDR3: CASSPPGQGGGYTF; DNA: TGTGCCAGCAGCCCCCCGGGACAGGGAGGTGGCTACACCTTC; size: NA; V: TRBV6-6; J: TRBJ1-2; D: TRBD1
CDR3: CASSEEGQGARGEQFF; DNA: TGTGCCAGCAGTGAGGAGGGACAGGGGGCACGGGGTGAGCAGTTCTTC; size: NA; V: TRBV6-1; J: TRBJ2-1; D: TRBD1
CDR3: CSVRRGWQETQYF; DNA: TGCAGCGTCCGTCGGGGGTGGCAAGAGACCCAGTACTTC; size: once; V: TRBV29-1; J: TRBJ2-5; D: NA
CDR3: CASSPGAGDTQYF; DNA: TGTGCCAGCTCACCGGGCGCAGGGGATACGCAGTATTTT; size: once; V: TRBV18; J: TRBJ2-3; D: NA
CDR3: CASRRDPPELFF; DNA: TGTGCCAGCAGGCGGGACCCCCCGGAGCTGTTTTTT; size: NA; V: TRBV7-3; J: TRBJ2-2; D: NA
CDR3: CASSYVRGTDTQYF; DNA: TGTGCCAGCAGCTACGTACGGGGAACAGATACGCAGTATTTT; size: NA; V: TRBV11-2; J: TRBJ2-3; D: NA
CDR3: CASSQVLYSLSYPEQYF; DNA: TGTGCCAGCAGCCAAGTGTTGTACTCGTTGAGTTATCCCGAGCAGTACTTC; size: medium-sized; V: TRBV4-2; J: TRBJ2-7; D: NA
CDR3: CASSPTSGSYEQYF; DNA: TGTGCCAGCTCACCGACTAGCGGGAGTTACGAGCAGTACTTC; size: NA; V: TRBV18; J: TRBJ2-7; D: TRBD2
CDR3: CSATDRDEAFF; DNA: TGCAGTGCCACGGACAGGGATGAAGCTTTCTTT; size: NA; V: TRBV20-1; J: TRBJ1-1; D: TRBD1
CDR3: CASSKHRRQNYGYTF; DNA: TGTGCCAGCAGCAAACACCGCCGCCAGAACTATGGCTACACCTTC; size: NA; V: TRBV21-1; J: TRBJ1-2; D: NA
CDR3: CASSLRGTTNEKLFF; DNA: TGTGCCAGCAGCTTACGAGGGACAACTAATGAAAAACTGTTTTTT; size: NA; V: TRBV7-2; J: TRBJ1-4; D: NA